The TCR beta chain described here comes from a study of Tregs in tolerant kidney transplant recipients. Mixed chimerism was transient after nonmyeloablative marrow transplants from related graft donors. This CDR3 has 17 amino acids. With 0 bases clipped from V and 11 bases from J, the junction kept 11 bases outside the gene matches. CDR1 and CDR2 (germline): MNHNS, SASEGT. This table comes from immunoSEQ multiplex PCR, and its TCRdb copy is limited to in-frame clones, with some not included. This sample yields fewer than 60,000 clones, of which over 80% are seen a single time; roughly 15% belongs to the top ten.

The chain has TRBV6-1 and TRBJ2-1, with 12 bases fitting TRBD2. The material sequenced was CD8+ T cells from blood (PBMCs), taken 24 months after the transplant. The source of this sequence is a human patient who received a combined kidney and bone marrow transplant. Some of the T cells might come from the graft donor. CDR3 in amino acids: CASSEAGTTSGSWQQFF. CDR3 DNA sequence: TGTGCCAGCAGTGAAGCCGGTACGACTAGCGGGAGTTGGCAGCAGTTCTTC.